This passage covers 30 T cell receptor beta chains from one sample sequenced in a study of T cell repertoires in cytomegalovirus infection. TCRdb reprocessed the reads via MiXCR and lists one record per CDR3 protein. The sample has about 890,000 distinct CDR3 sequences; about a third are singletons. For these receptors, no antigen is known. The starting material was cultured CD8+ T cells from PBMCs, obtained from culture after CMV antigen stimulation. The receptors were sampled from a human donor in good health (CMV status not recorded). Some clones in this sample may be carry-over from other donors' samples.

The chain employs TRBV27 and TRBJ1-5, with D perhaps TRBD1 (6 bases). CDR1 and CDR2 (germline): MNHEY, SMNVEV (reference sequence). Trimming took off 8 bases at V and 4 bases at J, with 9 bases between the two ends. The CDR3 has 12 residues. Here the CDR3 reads CASRGANQPQHF. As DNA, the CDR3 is TGTGCCAGCCGGGGGGCGAATCAGCCCCAGCATTTT.

The CDR3 region is CASSIVNSPLHF. The CDR3 nucleotides are TGTGCCAGTAGTATAGTGAATTCACCCCTCCACTTT. The rearrangement uses TRBV19 and TRBJ1-6; D gene uncertain. The V gene lost 1 base and the J gene lost 7 bases, with 2 bases spanning the gap. The CDR3 runs to 12 residues. Germline lookup yields CDR1 LNHDA and CDR2 SQIVND (reference sequence).

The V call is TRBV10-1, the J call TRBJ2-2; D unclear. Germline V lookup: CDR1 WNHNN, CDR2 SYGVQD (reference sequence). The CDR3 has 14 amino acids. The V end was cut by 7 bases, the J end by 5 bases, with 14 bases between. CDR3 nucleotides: TGCGCCAGCACCCGGACCCCATCGACCGGGGAGCTGTTTTTT. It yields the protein CASTRTPSTGELFF.

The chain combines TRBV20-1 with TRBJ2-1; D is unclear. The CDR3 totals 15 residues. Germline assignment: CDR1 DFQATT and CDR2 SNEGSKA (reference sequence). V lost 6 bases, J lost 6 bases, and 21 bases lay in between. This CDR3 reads CSASPVDRFPNEQFF. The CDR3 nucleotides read TGCAGTGCCAGTCCGGTGGATCGTTTCCCCAATGAGCAGTTCTTC.

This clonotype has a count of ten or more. CDR3 in DNA: TGTGCCAGCAGCGGAACTAGCGGGGGGGACTCGGGCAATGAGCAGTTCTTC. The encoded protein is CASSGTSGGDSGNEQFF. The chain has TRBV7-9 and TRBJ2-1, with TRBD2 identical over 13 bases. Looked up from germline, CDR1 is SEHNR and CDR2 is FQNEAQ (reference sequence). The CDR3 is 17 amino acids. V lost 5 bases and J lost 6; bases outside the gene matches: 10.

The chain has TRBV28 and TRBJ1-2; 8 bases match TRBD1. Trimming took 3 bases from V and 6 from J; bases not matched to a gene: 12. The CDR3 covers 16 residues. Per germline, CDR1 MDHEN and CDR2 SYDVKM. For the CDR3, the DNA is TGTGCCAGCAGTTTCGTACCCCAGGCAGGGGGCAATGGCTACACCTTC. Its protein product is CASSFVPQAGGNGYTF.

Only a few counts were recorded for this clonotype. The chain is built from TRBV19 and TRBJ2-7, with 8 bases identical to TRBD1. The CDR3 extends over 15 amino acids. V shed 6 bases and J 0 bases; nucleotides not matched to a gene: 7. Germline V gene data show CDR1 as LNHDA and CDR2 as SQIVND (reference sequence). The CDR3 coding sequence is TGTGCCAGTAGGGCCGGACAGGGTCTCTCCTACGAGCAGTACTTC. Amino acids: CASRAGQGLSYEQYF.

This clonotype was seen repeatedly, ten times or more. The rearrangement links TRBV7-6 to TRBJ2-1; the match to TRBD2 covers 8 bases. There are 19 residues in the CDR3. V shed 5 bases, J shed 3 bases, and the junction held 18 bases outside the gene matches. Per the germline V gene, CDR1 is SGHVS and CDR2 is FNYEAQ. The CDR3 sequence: CASSPLLGGGPLDYNEQFF. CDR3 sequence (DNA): TGTGCCAGCAGCCCCCTACTTGGCGGGGGGCCTCTTGACTACAATGAGCAGTTCTTC.

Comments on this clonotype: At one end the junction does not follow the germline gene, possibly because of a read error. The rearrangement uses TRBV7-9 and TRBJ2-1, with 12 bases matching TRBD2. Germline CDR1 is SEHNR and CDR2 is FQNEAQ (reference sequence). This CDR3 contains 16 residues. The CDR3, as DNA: TGTGCCAGCAACTTAGCCAGGACTAGCGGGAACAATGAGCAGTTCTTC. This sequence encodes CASNLARTSGNNEQFF.

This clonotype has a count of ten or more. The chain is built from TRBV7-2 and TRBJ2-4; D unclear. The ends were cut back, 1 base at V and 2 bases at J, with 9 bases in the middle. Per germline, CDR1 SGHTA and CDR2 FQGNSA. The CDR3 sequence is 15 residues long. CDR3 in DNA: TGTGCCAGCAGCTTAGTCGACGGACCCAAAAACATTCAGTACTTC. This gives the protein CASSLVDGPKNIQYF.

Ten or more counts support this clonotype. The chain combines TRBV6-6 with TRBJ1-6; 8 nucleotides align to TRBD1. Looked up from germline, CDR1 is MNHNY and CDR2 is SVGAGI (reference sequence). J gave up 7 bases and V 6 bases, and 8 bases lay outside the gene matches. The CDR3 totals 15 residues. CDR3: CASSYLGQGNSPLHF. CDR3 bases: TGTGCCAGCAGCTACCTAGGACAGGGAAATTCACCCCTCCACTTT.

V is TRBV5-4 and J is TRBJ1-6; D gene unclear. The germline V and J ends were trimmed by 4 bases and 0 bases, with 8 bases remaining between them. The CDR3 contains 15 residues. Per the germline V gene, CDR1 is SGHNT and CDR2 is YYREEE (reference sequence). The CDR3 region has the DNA TGTGCCAGCAGCAGCCTCGACTCCTATAATTCACCCCTCCACTTT. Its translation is CASSSLDSYNSPLHF. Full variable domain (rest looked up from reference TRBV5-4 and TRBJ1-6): ETGVTQSPTHLIKTRGQQVTLRCSSQSGHNTVSWYQQALGQGPQFIFQYYREEENGRGNFPPRFSGLQFPNYSSELNVNALELDDSALYLCASSSLDSYNSPLHFGNGTRLTVT.

CDR3 region: CSARDVAGGAPLHF. CDR3 DNA sequence: TGCAGTGCTAGAGATGTGGCAGGGGGAGCACCCCTCCACTTT. J is TRBJ1-6 and V is TRBV20-1; TRBD1 agrees at 7 bases. CDR3 length: 14 residues. Trimming took 0 bases from V and 11 from J; bases not matched to a gene: 7. Germline V CDR1 and CDR2: DFQATT, SNEGSKA (reference sequence).

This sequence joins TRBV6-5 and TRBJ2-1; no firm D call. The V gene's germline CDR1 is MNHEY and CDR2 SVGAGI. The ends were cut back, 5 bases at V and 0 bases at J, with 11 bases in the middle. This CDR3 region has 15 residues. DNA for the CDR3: TGTGCCAGCAGTCCCCTTCCGGGCTCCTACAATGAGCAGTTCTTC. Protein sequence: CASSPLPGSYNEQFF.

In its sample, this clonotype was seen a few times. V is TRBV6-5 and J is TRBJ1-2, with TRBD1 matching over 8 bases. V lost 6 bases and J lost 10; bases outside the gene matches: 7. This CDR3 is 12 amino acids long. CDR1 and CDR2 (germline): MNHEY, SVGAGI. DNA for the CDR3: TGTGCCAGCAGCCCGACAGGGGCAGACTACACCTTC. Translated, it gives CASSPTGADYTF.

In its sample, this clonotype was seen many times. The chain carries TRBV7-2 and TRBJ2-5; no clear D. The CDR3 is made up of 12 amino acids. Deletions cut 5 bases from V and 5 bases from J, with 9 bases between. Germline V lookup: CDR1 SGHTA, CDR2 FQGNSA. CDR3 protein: CASSVIPETQYF. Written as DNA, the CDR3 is TGTGCCAGCAGCGTCATACCGGAGACCCAGTACTTC.

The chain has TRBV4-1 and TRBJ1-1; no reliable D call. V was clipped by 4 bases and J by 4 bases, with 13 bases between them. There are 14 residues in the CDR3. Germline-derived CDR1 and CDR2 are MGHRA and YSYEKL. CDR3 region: CASSLRVATTEAFF. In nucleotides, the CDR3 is TGCGCCAGCAGCCTGAGAGTAGCGACCACTGAAGCTTTCTTT.

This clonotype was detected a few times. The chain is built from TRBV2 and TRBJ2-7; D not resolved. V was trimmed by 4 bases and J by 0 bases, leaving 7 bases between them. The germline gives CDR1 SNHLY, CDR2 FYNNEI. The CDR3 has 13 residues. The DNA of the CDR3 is TGTGCCAGCAGTGGTGAGGACTCCTACGAGCAGTACGTC. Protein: CASSGEDSYEQYV.

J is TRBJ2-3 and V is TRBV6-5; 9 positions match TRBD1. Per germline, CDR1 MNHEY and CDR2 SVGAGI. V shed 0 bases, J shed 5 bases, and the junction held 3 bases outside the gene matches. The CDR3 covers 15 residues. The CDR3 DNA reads TGTGCCAGCAGTTACTCGGGGACAGGGTTAGATACGCAGTATTTT. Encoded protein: CASSYSGTGLDTQYF.

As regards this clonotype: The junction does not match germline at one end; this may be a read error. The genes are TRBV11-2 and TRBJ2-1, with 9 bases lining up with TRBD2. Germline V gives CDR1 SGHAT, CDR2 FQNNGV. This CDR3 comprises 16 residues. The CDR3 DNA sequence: TGTGCCAACAGCTTACGGGGGCGGGGGGGCCGGGATGAGCAGTTCTTC. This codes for CANSLRGRGGRDEQFF. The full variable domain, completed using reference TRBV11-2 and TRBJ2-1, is EAGVAQSPRYKIIEKRQSVAFWCNPISGHATLYWYQQILGQGPKLLIQFQNNGVVDDSQLPKDRFSAERLKGVDSTLKIQPAKLEDSAVYLCANSLRGRGGRDEQFFGPGTRLTVL.

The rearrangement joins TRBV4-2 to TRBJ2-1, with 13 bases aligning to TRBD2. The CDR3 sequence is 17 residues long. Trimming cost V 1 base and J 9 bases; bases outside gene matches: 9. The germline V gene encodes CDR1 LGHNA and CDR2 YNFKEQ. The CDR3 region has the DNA TGTGCCAGCAGCCAAGTCTTACTAGCGGGGGGGCGGATTGAGCAGTTCTTC. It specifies CASSQVLLAGGRIEQFF.

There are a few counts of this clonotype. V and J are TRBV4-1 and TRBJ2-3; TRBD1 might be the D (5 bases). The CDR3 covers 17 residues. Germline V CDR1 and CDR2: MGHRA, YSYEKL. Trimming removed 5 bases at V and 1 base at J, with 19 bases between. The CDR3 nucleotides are TGCGCCAGCAGCTCCCGTAGTGTGGGGCGCCGCACAGATACGCAGTATTTT. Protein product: CASSSRSVGRRTDTQYF.

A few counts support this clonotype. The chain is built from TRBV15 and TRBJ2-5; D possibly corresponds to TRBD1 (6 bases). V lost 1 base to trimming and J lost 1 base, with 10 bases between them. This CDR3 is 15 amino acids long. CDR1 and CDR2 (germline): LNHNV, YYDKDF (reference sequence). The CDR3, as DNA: TGTGCCACCAGCAGAGGGGACAAGGTCCAAGAGACCCAGTACTTC. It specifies CATSRGDKVQETQYF.

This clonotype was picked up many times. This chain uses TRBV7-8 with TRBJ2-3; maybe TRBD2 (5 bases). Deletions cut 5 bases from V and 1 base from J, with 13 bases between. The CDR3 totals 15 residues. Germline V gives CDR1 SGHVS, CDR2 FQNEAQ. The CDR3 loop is CASSVQTTRTDTQYF. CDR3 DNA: TGTGCCAGCAGCGTGCAGACTACCCGCACAGATACGCAGTATTTT.

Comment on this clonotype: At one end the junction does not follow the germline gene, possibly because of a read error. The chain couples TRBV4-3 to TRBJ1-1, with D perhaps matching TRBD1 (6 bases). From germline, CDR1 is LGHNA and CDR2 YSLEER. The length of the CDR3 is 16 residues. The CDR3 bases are TGCACCAGCAGCGAACATCCCGGACAGATGAACACTGAAGCTTTCTTT. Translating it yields CTSSEHPGQMNTEAFF.

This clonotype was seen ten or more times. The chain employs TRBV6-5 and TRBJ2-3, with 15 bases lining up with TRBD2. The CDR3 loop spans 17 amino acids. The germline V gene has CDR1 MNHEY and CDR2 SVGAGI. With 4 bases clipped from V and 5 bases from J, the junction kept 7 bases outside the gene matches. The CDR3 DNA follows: TGTGCCAGCAGTTTAGGGACTAGCGGGGGGCCGGGAGATACGCAGTATTTT. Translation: CASSLGTSGGPGDTQYF.

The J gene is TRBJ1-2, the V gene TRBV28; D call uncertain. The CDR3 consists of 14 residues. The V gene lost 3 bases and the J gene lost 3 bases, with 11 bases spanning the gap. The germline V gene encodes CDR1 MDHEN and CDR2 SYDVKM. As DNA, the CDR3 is TGTGCCAGCAGTTTTACCCCGCGACACTATGGCTACACCTTC. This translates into CASSFTPRHYGYTF.

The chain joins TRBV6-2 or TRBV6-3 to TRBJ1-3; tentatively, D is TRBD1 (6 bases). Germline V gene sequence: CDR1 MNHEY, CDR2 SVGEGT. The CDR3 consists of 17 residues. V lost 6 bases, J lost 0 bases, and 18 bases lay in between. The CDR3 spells CASSLRQVQVSGNTIYF. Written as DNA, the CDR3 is TGTGCCAGCAGCCTACGACAGGTGCAAGTCTCTGGAAACACCATATATTTT.

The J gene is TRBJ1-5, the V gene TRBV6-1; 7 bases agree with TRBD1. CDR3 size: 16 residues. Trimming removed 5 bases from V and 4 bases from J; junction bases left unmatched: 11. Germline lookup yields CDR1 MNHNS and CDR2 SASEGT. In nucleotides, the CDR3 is TGTGCCAGCAGTCCAATAGGACAGGCTTTGAATCAGCCCCAGCATTTT. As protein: CASSPIGQALNQPQHF.

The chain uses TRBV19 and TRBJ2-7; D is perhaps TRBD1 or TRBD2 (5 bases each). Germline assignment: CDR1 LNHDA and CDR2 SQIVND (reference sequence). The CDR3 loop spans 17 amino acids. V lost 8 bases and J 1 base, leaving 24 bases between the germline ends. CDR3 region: CASLPGRGREGSYEQYV. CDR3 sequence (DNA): TGTGCCAGTTTACCAGGTCGGGGTCGTGAGGGGTCCTACGAGCAGTACGTC.